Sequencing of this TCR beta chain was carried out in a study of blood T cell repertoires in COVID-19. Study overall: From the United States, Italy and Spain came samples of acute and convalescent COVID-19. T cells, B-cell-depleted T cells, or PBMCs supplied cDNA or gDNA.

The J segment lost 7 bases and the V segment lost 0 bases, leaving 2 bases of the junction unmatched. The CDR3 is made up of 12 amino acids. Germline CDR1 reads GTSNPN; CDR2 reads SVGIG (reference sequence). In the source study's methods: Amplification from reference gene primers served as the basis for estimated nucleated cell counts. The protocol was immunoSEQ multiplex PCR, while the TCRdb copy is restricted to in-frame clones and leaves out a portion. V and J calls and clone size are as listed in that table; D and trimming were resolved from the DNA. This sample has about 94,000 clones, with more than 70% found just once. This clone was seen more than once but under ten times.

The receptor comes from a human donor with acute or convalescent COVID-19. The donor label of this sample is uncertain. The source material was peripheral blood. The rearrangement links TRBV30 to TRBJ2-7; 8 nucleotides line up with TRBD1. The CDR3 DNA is TGTGCCTGGAGTGTACACAGGGGGGAGCAGTACTTC. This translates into CAWSVHRGEQYF.